Listed below are T cell receptor beta chains from one sample, sequenced in a study of early T cells in non-severe SARS-CoV-2 infection. MiXCR was run by TCRdb on the 5' RACE reads, yielding one entry per CDR3 protein. Of 60,000 or so distinct CDR3 sequences detected, 7.5% to 9% appear once; the ten largest clones hold under 4.5%. Here the sequenced sample was whole blood, taken at baseline. The source is an adult who was a healthcare worker with PCR-confirmed SARS-CoV-2 infection or an uninfected control (not recorded which). Both conserved end residues are trimmed from each CDR3.

V gene,CDR3 protein
TRBV6-6,ASRRGQGNNEQF
TRBV7-6,ASSLGLGVTEAF
TRBV12-3/TRBV12-4,ASSIRQGGTEAF
TRBV7-3,ASSLSPRDEQF
TRBV28,ASSLAQRPQH
TRBV5-1,ASSLGALATKNIQY
TRBV12-3/TRBV12-4,ASSPRWETGELF
TRBV6-5,ASSYSVQRISTDTQY
TRBV9,ASSPQQRGGQETQY
TRBV19,ATSLGPYEQY
TRBV29-1,SVSSETETQY
TRBV24-1,ATSDLTGELF
TRBV12-3/TRBV12-4,ASSPARTGGKTEAF
TRBV12-3/TRBV12-4,ASSLPPRDGSNQPQH
TRBV19,ASSGPGRPQDTQY
TRBV7-3,ASSSNPGPQY
TRBV6-2/TRBV6-3,ASSSLGLAETDTQY
TRBV6-1,ASSGSQLARNTGELF
TRBV3-1,ASSLGGPASGNTIY
TRBV24-1,ATSDRRLAGVYEQY
TRBV4-1,ASSQTTGTLAAYNSPLH
TRBV7-3,ASSLRAGGYTEAF
TRBV25-1,ASSPTGTGTYEQY
TRBV7-9,ASSGRALATNEKLF
TRBV12-3/TRBV12-4,ASSRGDRRNSPLH
TRBV7-9,ASSPRQGLAYEQY
TRBV24-1,ATSLAELNTGELF
TRBV3-1,ASSPSLSGGNEAF
TRBV20-1,SASPLAGGPDTQY
TRBV14,ASSQMSAGGDTQY
TRBV5-1,ASSSDGGEAF
TRBV10-3,AISAWDRGYVVSYEQY
TRBV12-3/TRBV12-4,ASSAPPGLASSSYNEQF
TRBV10-2,ASSVATGGYEQY
TRBV7-2,ASSLDYSDEAF
TRBV10-2,ASRTNRELTYEQY
TRBV5-1,ASSLGGLTTDTQY
TRBV5-4,ASSSWVSPTQY
TRBV18,ASSPGALNTIY
TRBV7-9,ASSLDSVQISGNTIY
TRBV5-1,ASSRDRGEELF
TRBV20-1,SAREGQGLYNSPLH